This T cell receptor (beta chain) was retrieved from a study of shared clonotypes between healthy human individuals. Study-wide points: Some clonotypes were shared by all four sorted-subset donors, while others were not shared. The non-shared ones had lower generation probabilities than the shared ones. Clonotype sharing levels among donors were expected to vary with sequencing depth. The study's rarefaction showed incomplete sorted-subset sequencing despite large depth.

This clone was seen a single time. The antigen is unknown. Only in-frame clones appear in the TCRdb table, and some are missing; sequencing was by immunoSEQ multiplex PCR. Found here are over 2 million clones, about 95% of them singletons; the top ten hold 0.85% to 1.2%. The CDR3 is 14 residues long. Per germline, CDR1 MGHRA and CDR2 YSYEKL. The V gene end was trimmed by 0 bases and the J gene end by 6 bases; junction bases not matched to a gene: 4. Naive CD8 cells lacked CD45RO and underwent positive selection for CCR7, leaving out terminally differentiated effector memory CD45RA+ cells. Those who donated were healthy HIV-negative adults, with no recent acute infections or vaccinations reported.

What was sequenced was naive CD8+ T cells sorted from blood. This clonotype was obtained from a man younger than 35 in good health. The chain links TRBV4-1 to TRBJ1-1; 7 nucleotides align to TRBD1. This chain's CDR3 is CASSQDSGGAEAFF. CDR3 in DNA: TGCGCCAGCAGCCAAGATTCAGGGGGAGCTGAAGCTTTCTTT.